The following is a T cell receptor beta chain sequence with its context. Random hexamers were used to reverse transcribe the RNA input (about 0.5 to 1 ug). TCRdb fed the immunoSEQ multiplex PCR reads into MiXCR, producing one record per CDR3 protein. The table includes 130,000 or so distinct CDR3 sequences, about 95% detected once. The CDR3 has 17 amino acids. CDR1 and CDR2 from the germline V gene are SEHNR and FQNEAQ (reference sequence). V was pared by 0 bases and J by 1 base, with 8 bases of the junction left unmatched. This sample stems from a study of CD8 T cells in Susac syndrome. The origin of this receptor is a human donor with multiple sclerosis. Sample: CD4+ T cells from PBMCs. The chain recombines TRBV7-9 with TRBJ2-5, with TRBD2 matching over 7 bases. CDR3 in amino acids: CASSLATSSGRQETQYF. CDR3 bases: TGTGCCAGCAGCTTAGCAACGTCTAGCGGCCGCCAAGAGACCCAGTACTTC.